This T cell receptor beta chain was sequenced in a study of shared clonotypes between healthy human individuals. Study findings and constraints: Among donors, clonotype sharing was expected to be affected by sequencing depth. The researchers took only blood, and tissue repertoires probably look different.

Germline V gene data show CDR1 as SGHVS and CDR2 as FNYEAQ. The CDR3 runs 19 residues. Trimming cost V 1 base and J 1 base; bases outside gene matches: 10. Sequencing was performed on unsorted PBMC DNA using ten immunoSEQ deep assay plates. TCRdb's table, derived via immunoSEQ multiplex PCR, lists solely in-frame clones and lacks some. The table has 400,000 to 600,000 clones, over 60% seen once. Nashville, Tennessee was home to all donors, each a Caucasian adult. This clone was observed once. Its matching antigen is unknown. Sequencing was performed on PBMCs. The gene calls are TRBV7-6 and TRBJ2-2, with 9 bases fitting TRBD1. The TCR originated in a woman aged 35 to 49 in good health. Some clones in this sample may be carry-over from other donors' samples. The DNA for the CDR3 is TGTGCCAGCAGCTTAGGTGGACAGGGGTGGACTCTGAACACCGGGGAGCTGTTTTTT. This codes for CASSLGGQGWTLNTGELFF.